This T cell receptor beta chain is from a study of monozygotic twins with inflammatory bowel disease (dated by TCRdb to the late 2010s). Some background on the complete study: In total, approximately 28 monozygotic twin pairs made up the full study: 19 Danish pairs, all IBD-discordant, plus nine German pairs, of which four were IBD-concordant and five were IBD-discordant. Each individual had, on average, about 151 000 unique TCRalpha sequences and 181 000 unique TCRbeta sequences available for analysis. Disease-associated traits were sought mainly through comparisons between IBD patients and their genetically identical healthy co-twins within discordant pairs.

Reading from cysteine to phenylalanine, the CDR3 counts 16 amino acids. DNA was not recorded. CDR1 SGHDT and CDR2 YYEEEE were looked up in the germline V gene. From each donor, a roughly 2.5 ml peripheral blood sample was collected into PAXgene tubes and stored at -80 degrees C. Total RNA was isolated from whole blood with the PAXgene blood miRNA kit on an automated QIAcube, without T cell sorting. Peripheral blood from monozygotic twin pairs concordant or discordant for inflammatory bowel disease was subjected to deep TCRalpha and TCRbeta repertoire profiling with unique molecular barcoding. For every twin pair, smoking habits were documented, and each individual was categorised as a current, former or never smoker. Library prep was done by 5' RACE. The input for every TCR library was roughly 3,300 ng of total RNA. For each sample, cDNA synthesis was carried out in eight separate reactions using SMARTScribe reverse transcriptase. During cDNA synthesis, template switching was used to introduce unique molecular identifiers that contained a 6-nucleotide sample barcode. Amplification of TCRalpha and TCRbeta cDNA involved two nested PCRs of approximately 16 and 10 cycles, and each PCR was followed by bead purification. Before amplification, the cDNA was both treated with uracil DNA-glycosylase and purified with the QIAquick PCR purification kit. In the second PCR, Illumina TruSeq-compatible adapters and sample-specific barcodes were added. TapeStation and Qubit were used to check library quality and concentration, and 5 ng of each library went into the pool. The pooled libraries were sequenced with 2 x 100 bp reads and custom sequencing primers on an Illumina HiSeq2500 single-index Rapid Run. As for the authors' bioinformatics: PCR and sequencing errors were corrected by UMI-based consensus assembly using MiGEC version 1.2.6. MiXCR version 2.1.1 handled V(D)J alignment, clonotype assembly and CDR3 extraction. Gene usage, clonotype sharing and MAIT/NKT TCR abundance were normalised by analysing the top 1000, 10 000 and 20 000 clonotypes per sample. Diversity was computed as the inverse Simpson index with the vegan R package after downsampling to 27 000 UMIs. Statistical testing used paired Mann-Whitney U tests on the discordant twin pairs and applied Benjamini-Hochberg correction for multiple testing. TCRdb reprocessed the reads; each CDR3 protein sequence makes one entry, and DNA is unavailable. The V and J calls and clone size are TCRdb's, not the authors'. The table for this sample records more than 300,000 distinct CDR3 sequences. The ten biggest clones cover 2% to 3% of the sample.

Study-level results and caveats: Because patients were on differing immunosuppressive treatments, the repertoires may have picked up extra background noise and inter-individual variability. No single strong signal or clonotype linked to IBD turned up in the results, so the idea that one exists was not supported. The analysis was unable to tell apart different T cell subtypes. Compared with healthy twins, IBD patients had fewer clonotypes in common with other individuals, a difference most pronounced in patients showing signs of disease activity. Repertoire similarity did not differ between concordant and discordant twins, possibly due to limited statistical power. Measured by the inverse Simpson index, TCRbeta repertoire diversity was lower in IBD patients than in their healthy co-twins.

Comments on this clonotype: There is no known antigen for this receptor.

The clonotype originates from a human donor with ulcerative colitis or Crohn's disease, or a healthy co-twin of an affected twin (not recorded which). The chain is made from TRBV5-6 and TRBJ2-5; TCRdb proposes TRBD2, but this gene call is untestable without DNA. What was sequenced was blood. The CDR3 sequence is CASSLVMGGGAGTQYF.